A single sample gave rise to the 7 T cell receptor beta chains below, sequenced in a study of T cell changes during pregnancy in multiple sclerosis. Repertoires were generated with immunoSEQ multiplex PCR, while TCRdb's copy carries only in-frame clones and drops some. The sample holds 37,000 or so clones, about nine tenths seen once. The sample here was CD4+ T cells from peripheral blood mononuclear cells, taken in the second trimester of pregnancy. All receptors come from a female donor in good health, enrolled as a control in a pregnancy study.

The gene calls are TRBV5-6 and TRBJ1-3; the D gene is possibly TRBD1 (5 bases). The CDR3 has 16 amino acids. The V gene's germline CDR1 is SGHDT and CDR2 YYEEEE. Trimming removed 4 bases from V and 0 bases from J, with 14 bases in between. The CDR3 coding sequence is TGTGCCAGCAGCAAGGGGTGGAGGGCCTCTGGAAACACCATATATTTT. This gives the protein CASSKGWRASGNTIYF.

The genes are TRBV9 and TRBJ2-3; D is perhaps TRBD2 (6 bases). This CDR3 is built from 14 residues. Looked up from germline, CDR1 is SGDLS and CDR2 is YYNGEE. The V end was cut by 0 bases, the J end by 8 bases, with 13 bases between. The CDR3 is CASSVGRGDGTQYF. CDR3 sequence (DNA): TGTGCCAGCAGCGTAGGGCGGGGAGATGGTACGCAGTATTTT.

The V and J genes are TRBV4-1 and TRBJ2-1; 11 nucleotides match TRBD2. Germline values: CDR1 MGHRA, CDR2 YSYEKL. The J segment lost 14 bases and the V segment lost 0 bases, leaving 6 bases of the junction unmatched. CDR3 length: 14 amino acids. CDR3 nucleotide sequence: TGCGCCAGCAGCCAAGACACCCTTAGCGGGGGGGAGTTCTTC. It yields the protein CASSQDTLSGGEFF.

The J gene is TRBJ1-1, the V gene TRBV5-1, with TRBD1 identical over 8 bases. The V gene's germline CDR1 is SGHRS and CDR2 YFSETQ. V gave up 4 bases and J gave up 11 bases; unmatched junction bases: 16. The CDR3 totals 15 residues. CDR3 residues: CASSQWTGRGSEAFF. The CDR3 region has the DNA TGCGCCAGCAGCCAATGGACAGGGAGGGGGTCGGAGGCTTTCTTT.

The chain employs TRBV6-1 and TRBJ1-6; a weak D match, TRBD1 (5 bases). The CDR3 has 16 residues. Looked up from germline, CDR1 is MNHNS and CDR2 is SASEGT. The V gene lost 4 bases and the J gene lost 4 bases, with 14 bases spanning the gap. CDR3 DNA: TGTGCCAGCAGTGCAAGACAGAGCCGATATAATTCACCCCTCCACTTT. Protein: CASSARQSRYNSPLHF.

The chain carries TRBV16 and TRBJ2-3; no clear D. The V and J ends lost 4 bases and 1 base respectively, with 12 bases between them. The CDR3 runs to 15 residues. Germline CDR1 is KGHSY and CDR2 is FQNENV. The CDR3 here is CASSRYLSGTDTQYF. For the CDR3, the DNA is TGTGCCAGCAGCCGATATCTCTCGGGCACAGATACGCAGTATTTT.

This CDR3 reads CASSQEKRVAGELFF. The CDR3 nucleotides are TGCGCCAGCAGCCAAGAAAAACGAGTCGCCGGGGAGCTGTTTTTT. The chain recombines TRBV4-1 with TRBJ2-2; no definite D call. The germline gives CDR1 MGHRA, CDR2 YSYEKL. Trimming cost V 0 bases and J 6 bases, with 11 bases left between them. The CDR3 length is 15 residues.